Listed below are T cell receptor beta chains from one sample, sequenced in a study of regulatory T cells in long-lasting Graves disease. TCRdb passed the multiplex PCR reads through MiXCR, listing each CDR3 protein once. The table has 400,000 to 500,000 distinct CDR3 sequences, around 17% seen once. Separately, the same data were catalogued under a study of T cells in Graves' hyperthyroidism and ophthalmopathy.

The specimen was peripheral blood mononuclear cells (PBMCs), collected at new diagnosis, from a patient treated with antithyroid drugs. The source is a woman in her twenties or thirties with Graves disease. CDR3s leave out the opening cysteine and the closing phenylalanine or tryptophan. Fields, in order: J gene, clone size, V gene, CDR3 protein. Only part of the rows carry a size: once, few, many, or a class if the clone is expanded.

j_gene: TRBJ2-7
abundance: few
v_gene: TRBV6-5
CDR3aa: ASSYSNTLDGYEQY

j_gene: TRBJ2-7
abundance: NA
v_gene: TRBV3-1
CDR3aa: ASSQDIFSGLRAYEQY

j_gene: TRBJ1-4
abundance: NA
v_gene: TRBV20-1
CDR3aa: SATVPNEKLF

j_gene: TRBJ2-5
abundance: many
v_gene: TRBV7-9
CDR3aa: ASSSGLANTRDTQY

j_gene: TRBJ2-5
abundance: many
v_gene: TRBV19
CDR3aa: ASSNRLRTGGRETQY

j_gene: TRBJ2-7
abundance: NA
v_gene: TRBV5-6
CDR3aa: ASSRDRVEQY

j_gene: TRBJ2-3
abundance: many
v_gene: TRBV6-2/TRBV6-3
CDR3aa: ASSYRTRRQNTDTDTQY

j_gene: TRBJ2-3
abundance: many
v_gene: TRBV11-2
CDR3aa: ASSPDQRDTQY

j_gene: TRBJ1-1
abundance: many
v_gene: TRBV3-1
CDR3aa: ASSPGDTEAF

j_gene: TRBJ2-1
abundance: NA
v_gene: TRBV7-8
CDR3aa: ASSFGGVLYNEQF

j_gene: TRBJ2-1
abundance: many
v_gene: TRBV12-3/TRBV12-4
CDR3aa: ASSFGRRLLNEQF

j_gene: TRBJ2-7
abundance: few
v_gene: TRBV10-2
CDR3aa: ARSSSEQY

j_gene: TRBJ2-1
abundance: many
v_gene: TRBV7-9
CDR3aa: ASSLRLTSVPNEQF

j_gene: TRBJ2-3
abundance: many
v_gene: TRBV10-3
CDR3aa: AIVREVTDTQY

j_gene: TRBJ1-2
abundance: many
v_gene: TRBV28
CDR3aa: ASSFQGADGYT

j_gene: TRBJ2-1
abundance: NA
v_gene: TRBV7-9
CDR3aa: ASSLALAGTEQF

j_gene: TRBJ1-6
abundance: many
v_gene: TRBV12-3/TRBV12-4
CDR3aa: ASSLESSYNSPLH

j_gene: TRBJ2-7
abundance: many
v_gene: TRBV20-1
CDR3aa: SAPGSIGDYEQY

j_gene: TRBJ1-2
abundance: NA
v_gene: TRBV4-3
CDR3aa: ASSQEKAGYGYT

j_gene: TRBJ1-2
abundance: NA
v_gene: TRBV27
CDR3aa: ASGLSGARGYT

j_gene: TRBJ2-1
abundance: NA
v_gene: TRBV20-1
CDR3aa: SASGRGWQF

j_gene: TRBJ1-1
abundance: many
v_gene: TRBV30
CDR3aa: AWSGYRVNTEAF

j_gene: TRBJ2-7
abundance: many
v_gene: TRBV11-2
CDR3aa: ASSPRLAGTTRSYEQY